This T cell receptor (beta chain) is from a study of OX40 agonist ivuxolimab in advanced cancers. Study findings and constraints: Researchers did not determine the expanded peripheral T cells' antigen specificity. Clonal expansion from baseline to week 6 occurred in both CD4+ and CD8+ T cells.

Details on this clone: Its target is not known.

The germline V gene has CDR1 SEHNR and CDR2 FQNEAQ (reference sequence). The CDR3 sequence is 14 residues long. The junction had 6 bases not matched to a gene; V was cut back by 4 bases and J by 6 bases. Profiled with immunoSEQ multiplex PCR; TCRdb holds only in-frame clones, not every one. The sample includes tens of thousands of clones, approximately 87% of them seen just once. The chain employs TRBV7-9 and TRBJ1-5, with 7 bases aligning to TRBD1. The clonotype was recovered from an adult with an advanced solid tumor such as melanoma, head and neck, liver or kidney cancer. Material: CD4+ or CD8+ T cells sorted from blood, obtained in a trial of the OX40 agonist ivuxolimab. The DNA for the CDR3 is TGTGCCAGCAGCTCCGGGACAGACTTTCAGCCCCAGCATTTT. It translates to CASSSGTDFQPQHF.